These T cell receptor beta chains were read from a single sample in a study of human T cells and chemical hapten exposure. A single record per CDR3 protein comes from TCRdb applying MiXCR to the RACE reads. The sample lists roughly 75,000 distinct CDR3 sequences, about 8.6% occurring once. Sample: whole blood. The receptors were sampled from a female donor in good health. Some clones in this sample may be carry-over from other donors' samples. Each CDR3 is given with its conserved first and last residue. Each record gives: J gene, V gene, CDR3 length, CDR3 protein.

>TRBJ1-6|TRBV27|15
CASSQSLAGNSPLHF
>TRBJ2-7|TRBV6-5|13
CASSYAAGREQYF
>TRBJ2-7|TRBV18|15
CASSRLQGEWYEQYF
>TRBJ1-1|TRBV18|18
CASSPPFGTGGLNTEAFF
>TRBJ1-3|TRBV11-2|17
CASSLASPGTGRNTIYF
>TRBJ2-3|TRBV28|14
CASSLVSHTDTQYF
>TRBJ1-4|TRBV20-1|13
CSASSGLNEKLFF
>TRBJ1-2|TRBV20-1|12
CSAKVAGYGYTF
>TRBJ2-3|TRBV12-3/TRBV12-4|15
CASRRLAGPLDTQYF
>TRBJ1-2|TRBV5-1|14
CASSLPGLDYGYTF
>TRBJ1-1|TRBV28|16
CASSVGGWGLNTEAFF
>TRBJ1-5|TRBV6-2/TRBV6-3|17
CASSYRRAGPSNQPQHF
>TRBJ1-4|TRBV7-6|14
CASSLRSLNEKLFF
>TRBJ2-3|TRBV7-2|16
CASRPTSGDSTDTQYF
>TRBJ1-4|TRBV13|14
CASSRTGSGEKLFF
>TRBJ1-1|TRBV12-2|14
CASRFPIMNTEAFF
>TRBJ1-4|TRBV28|14
CASRFQGAREKLFF
>TRBJ1-2|TRBV4-1|19
CASSQYLIGQGRSNYGYTF
>TRBJ1-5|TRBV12-3/TRBV12-4|14
CASSFCSGSQPQHF
>TRBJ1-1|TRBV7-9|13
CASTPVPNTEAFF
>TRBJ2-1|TRBV5-1|15
CASSSSTSGVGEQFF
>TRBJ2-7|TRBV11-2|14
CASSRDRGLYEQYF
>TRBJ1-5|TRBV6-2/TRBV6-3|15
CASSYPGNSNQPQHF
>TRBJ2-3|TRBV5-1|12
CASSREVDTQYF
>TRBJ2-7|TRBV7-9|13
CASSSGGRYEQYF